Detailed here is one T cell receptor beta chain. The target antigen is unknown. This sample is drawn from a study of CXCR3-negative and CXCR3-positive naive CD8 T cells. General study points: TRB CDR3 hydrophobicity was greater in CXCR3-positive naive cells than in CXCR3-negative naive cells.

UMI-labeled 5' RACE TRB cDNA libraries were prepared from the cells. Reanalyzing the 5' RACE reads, TCRdb keeps one entry per CDR3 protein, without DNA. Seen in this sample are some 120,000 distinct CDR3 sequences; the ten most common clones hold 0.59%. The CDR3 runs to 14 residues. Germline CDR1 is SQVTM and CDR2 is ANQGSEA. What was sequenced was naive CXCR3+ CD8+ T cells from blood. The subset was: CD45RO-CCR7+CD27+CD95- naive CD8+ T cells expressing CXCR3 (TNR3+). The receptor's source is a human donor in good health. Some clones in this sample may be carry-over from other donors' samples. V usage is TRBV29-1 and J usage is TRBJ2-1; the D gene TCRdb calls, TRBD1, cannot be checked with no DNA. This chain's CDR3 is CSVEEGPTAYEQFF.